The 28 T cell receptor beta chains presented below share a single source sample, sequenced in a study of technical replicates of blood from a few donors. This table comes from immunoSEQ multiplex PCR, and its TCRdb copy is limited to in-frame clones, with some not included. Counted here are 84,000 or so clones, around 94% occurring once; the ten biggest clones make up 0.25%. Sequenced sample: T cells isolated from PBMCs. The receptors originated from a human donor in good health.

The chain links TRBV11-2 to TRBJ1-5; D is unresolved. Germline V gene data show CDR1 as SGHAT and CDR2 as FQNNGV. The CDR3 has 18 amino acids. The V gene lost 1 base and the J gene lost 4 bases, with 20 bases spanning the gap. CDR3 DNA sequence: TGTGCCAGCAGCTTAGGGACTCCAGCTGGGGAACCTAATCAGCCCCAGCATTTT. Translating it yields CASSLGTPAGEPNQPQHF. Filled out from reference TRBV11-2 and TRBJ1-5, the complete variable domain reads EAGVAQSPRYKIIEKRQSVAFWCNPISGHATLYWYQQILGQGPKLLIQFQNNGVVDDSQLPKDRFSAERLKGVDSTLKIQPAKLEDSAVYLCASSLGTPAGEPNQPQHFGDGTRLSIL.

V is TRBV6-5 and J is TRBJ2-3; 7 bases are shared with TRBD2. Germline lookup yields CDR1 MNHEY and CDR2 SVGAGI. This CDR3 has 15 amino acids. Trimming at V came to 2 bases and at J to 2 bases, leaving 4 bases not matched to a gene. The CDR3 loop is CASSYRAGNTDTQYF. In DNA, the CDR3 is TGTGCCAGCAGTTACAGAGCGGGGAACACAGATACGCAGTATTTT.

The chain couples TRBV9 to TRBJ2-3, with D perhaps TRBD2 (6 bases). The germline V gene has CDR1 SGDLS and CDR2 YYNGEE. V lost 3 bases and J lost 2, with 10 bases in between. The CDR3 is made up of 14 amino acids. The CDR3 DNA sequence: TGTGCCAGCAGCGCGGGAGACACCACAGATACGCAGTATTTT. This translates into CASSAGDTTDTQYF. Filled out from reference TRBV9 and TRBJ2-3, the complete variable domain reads DSGVTQTPKHLITATGQRVTLRCSPRSGDLSVYWYQQSLDQGLQFLIQYYNGEERAKGNILERFSAQQFPDLHSELNLSSLELGDSALYFCASSAGDTTDTQYFGPGTRLTVL.

The table lists this clone with a count of one. This chain joins TRBV5-1 and TRBJ1-4, with 9 bases that match TRBD1. From germline, CDR1 is SGHRS and CDR2 YFSETQ. V shed 3 bases, J shed 8 bases, and the junction held 11 bases outside the gene matches. The CDR3 length is 16 residues. The CDR3 DNA reads as TGCGCCAGCAGCTCGACCCCGGGACAGGGACGAGAAAAACTGTTTTTT. The encoded protein is CASSSTPGQGREKLFF.

This rearrangement joins TRBV30 to TRBJ2-7; TRBD2 aligns across 7 bases. The V gene end was trimmed by 1 base and the J gene end by 4 bases; junction bases not matched to a gene: 13. The CDR3 extends over 16 amino acids. Germline V gene data show CDR1 as GTSNPN and CDR2 as SVGIG (reference sequence). DNA of the CDR3: TGTGCCTGGAGTGCACGCCAAGGACTAGTCCGGTACGAGCAGTACTTC. Its translation is CAWSARQGLVRYEQYF.

The rearrangement uses TRBV5-1 and TRBJ1-1; no reliable D call. Germline CDR1 reads SGHRS; CDR2 reads YFSETQ. V gave up 0 bases and J gave up 5 bases, with 11 bases separating them. This CDR3 comprises 14 residues. The chain's CDR3 is CASSLGFGRTEAFF. The CDR3 DNA is TGCGCCAGCAGCTTGGGGTTTGGGAGGACTGAAGCTTTCTTT.

This clone was detected only once. This chain connects TRBV6-5 to TRBJ2-4, with D maybe TRBD2 (6 bases). The CDR3 runs 14 residues. CDR1 and CDR2 from the germline V gene are MNHEY and SVGAGI. Trimming pared 6 bases from V and 6 bases from J, leaving 15 bases between. CDR3: CASRPPGVVNIQYF. CDR3 DNA: TGTGCCAGCAGACCCCCGGGGGTGGTAAACATTCAGTACTTC.

The V call is TRBV9, the J call TRBJ2-2, with TRBD2 matching 10 bases. V lost 0 bases and J lost 4; bases outside the gene matches: 3. CDR3 length: 16 residues. Germline CDR1 is SGDLS and CDR2 is YYNGEE. CDR3 in amino acids: CASSVASGSPTGELFF. Here the CDR3 DNA reads TGTGCCAGCAGCGTAGCTAGCGGGAGTCCCACCGGGGAGCTGTTTTTT.

This clone was seen only a few times. This sequence joins TRBV30 and TRBJ1-1; the D gene is possibly TRBD1 (5 bases). V was pared by 2 bases and J by 5 bases, with 9 bases between. The V gene's germline CDR1 is GTSNPN and CDR2 SVGIG (reference sequence). The CDR3 totals 12 residues. The CDR3 reads CAWSSQGTEAFF. The CDR3 coding sequence is TGTGCCTGGAGTTCTCAGGGAACTGAAGCTTTCTTT.

This clone showed up just once. This chain connects TRBV19 to TRBJ2-5, with 7 positions matching TRBD2. Germline loops: CDR1 LNHDA, CDR2 SQIVND (reference sequence). The V segment lost 1 base and the J segment 4 bases; nucleotides outside the gene matches: 9. The CDR3 extends over 16 amino acids. The CDR3 DNA sequence: TGTGCCAGTAGTATAGGAGGCGGGAGCAGGAGAGAGACCCAGTACTTC. Protein product: CASSIGGGSRRETQYF. Looking up the rest from reference TRBV19 and TRBJ2-5 gives the full variable domain: DGGITQSPKYLFRKEGQNVTLSCEQNLNHDAMYWYRQDPGQGLRLIYYSQIVNDFQKGDIAEGYSVSREKKESFPLTVTSAQKNPTAFYLCASSIGGGSRRETQYFGPGTRLLVL.

The V and J genes are TRBV15 and TRBJ2-1; D not resolved. The germline CDR1 and CDR2 sequences are LNHNV and YYDKDF (reference sequence). This CDR3 contains 13 residues. Trimming removed 1 base at V and 7 bases at J, with 8 bases between. CDR3 DNA: TGTGCCACCAGCAGAGCTTCGCAGAATGAGCAGTTCTTC. This codes for CATSRASQNEQFF.

The rearrangement links TRBV5-4 to TRBJ2-3; D is undetermined. The CDR3 extends over 11 amino acids. CDR1 is SGHNT, CDR2 YYREEE, per germline (reference sequence). The V and J ends lost 9 bases and 0 bases respectively, with 5 bases between them. This chain's CDR3 is CATRSTDTQYF. The CDR3, as DNA: TGTGCCACTAGGAGCACAGATACGCAGTATTTT. The full variable domain, in which reference TRBV5-4 and TRBJ2-3 provide the parts outside the CDR3, is ETGVTQSPTHLIKTRGQQVTLRCSSQSGHNTVSWYQQALGQGPQFIFQYYREEENGRGNFPPRFSGLQFPNYSSELNVNALELDDSALYLCATRSTDTQYFGPGTRLTVL.

This clone was seen just once. The V gene is TRBV19, the J gene TRBJ1-5; 9 bases are shared with TRBD1. V dropped 10 bases and J dropped 7; count of bases not matched to a gene: 11. The V gene's germline CDR1 is LNHDA and CDR2 SQIVND (reference sequence). This CDR3 contains 14 residues. The CDR3 nucleotides read TGTGCCACCAACACAGGGGGCCCAGAGCAGCCCCAGCATTTT. Translation gives CATNTGGPEQPQHF. Full variable domain (outside the CDR3, taken from reference TRBV19 and TRBJ1-5): DGGITQSPKYLFRKEGQNVTLSCEQNLNHDAMYWYRQDPGQGLRLIYYSQIVNDFQKGDIAEGYSVSREKKESFPLTVTSAQKNPTAFYLCATNTGGPEQPQHFGDGTRLSIL.

V and J are TRBV5-1 and TRBJ2-1; 7 bases agree with TRBD2. J gave up 8 bases and V 3 bases, and 5 bases lay outside the gene matches. CDR3 length: 13 amino acids. CDR1 is SGHRS and CDR2 is YFSETQ in the germline V gene. The CDR3 loop is CASSWRELDEQFF. In DNA, the CDR3 is TGCGCCAGCAGCTGGCGGGAGTTAGATGAGCAGTTCTTC.

The rearrangement uses TRBV18 and TRBJ1-5; 8 positions match TRBD1. V was clipped by 4 bases and J by 4 bases; unmatched bases: 6. Germline CDR1 and CDR2: KGHSH and LQKENI. This CDR3 region has 15 residues. CDR3 nucleotide sequence: TGTGCCAGCTCACAAAATACAGGGGGAAATCAGCCCCAGCATTTT. Translation: CASSQNTGGNQPQHF.

This chain connects TRBV5-1 to TRBJ2-1, with 9 bases that match TRBD2. With V trimmed by 0 bases and J by 7 bases, 2 bases remained unmatched. The CDR3 runs to 14 residues. Per the germline V gene, CDR1 is SGHRS and CDR2 is YFSETQ. The chain's CDR3 is CASSLGLAGNEQFF. In DNA form, the CDR3 reads TGCGCCAGCAGCTTGGGGCTAGCGGGGAATGAGCAGTTCTTC.

The V call is TRBV19, the J call TRBJ2-7, with 7 bases identical to TRBD1. With V trimmed by 1 base and J by 3 bases, 6 bases remained unmatched. The CDR3 sequence is 15 residues long. CDR1 and CDR2 from the germline V gene are LNHDA and SQIVND (reference sequence). The CDR3 loop is CASSIGKGAGYEQYF. For the CDR3, the DNA is TGTGCCAGTAGTATAGGTAAGGGGGCGGGCTACGAGCAGTACTTC.

This rearrangement joins TRBV11-2 to TRBJ1-2; D gene ambiguous. The V and J ends lost 8 bases and 1 base respectively, with 8 bases between them. The CDR3 has 12 residues. Germline values: CDR1 SGHAT, CDR2 FQNNGV. CDR3 loop: CASSGVNYGYTF. DNA for the CDR3: TGTGCCAGCTCCGGGGTTAACTATGGCTACACCTTC.

This chain joins TRBV29-1 and TRBJ2-7; 8 nucleotides match TRBD1. CDR3 length equals 12 residues. Per the germline V gene, CDR1 is SQVTM and CDR2 is ANQGSEA. Trimming removed 7 bases from V and 2 bases from J; junction bases left unmatched: 4. The CDR3 loop is CSAGTGAYEQYF. In DNA, the CDR3 is TGCAGCGCCGGGACAGGAGCCTACGAGCAGTACTTC.

The chain carries TRBV5-4 and TRBJ2-5; D gene unclear. With 4 bases removed from V and 5 bases from J, the gap between germline ends came to 9 bases. Germline V gives CDR1 SGHNT, CDR2 YYREEE (reference sequence). The CDR3 totals 12 residues. DNA for the CDR3: TGTGCCAGCAGCGGTCTGGCTGAGACCCAGTACTTC. Protein product: CASSGLAETQYF.

This clone appeared a single time. This chain links TRBV7-9 with TRBJ2-7; D gene ambiguous. Trimming pared 0 bases from V and 5 bases from J, leaving 8 bases between. The CDR3 length is 13 residues. The V gene's germline CDR1 is SEHNR and CDR2 FQNEAQ (reference sequence). This CDR3 reads CASSLARGDEQYF. CDR3 DNA: TGTGCCAGCAGCTTAGCGCGTGGAGACGAGCAGTACTTC.

Only one count was recorded for this clone. The V gene is TRBV28, the J gene TRBJ1-2; D is ambiguous. Germline V lookup: CDR1 MDHEN, CDR2 SYDVKM. CDR3 length: 13 residues. The V and J ends lost 5 bases and 9 bases respectively, with 16 bases between them. CDR3: CASSDSRGSRYTF. The CDR3 bases are TGTGCCAGCAGTGATTCCCGGGGATCACGCTACACCTTC.

The chain links TRBV9 to TRBJ1-2; 8 bases fit TRBD1. Germline values: CDR1 SGDLS, CDR2 YYNGEE. The CDR3 runs 16 residues. The V segment lost 0 bases and the J segment 4 bases; nucleotides outside the gene matches: 8. CDR3 loop: CASSVDWGQVGYGYTF. In nucleotides, the CDR3 is TGTGCCAGCAGCGTAGATTGGGGACAGGTCGGCTATGGCTACACCTTC.

The chain couples TRBV4-1 to TRBJ2-7; 10 bases align to TRBD2. The germline gives CDR1 MGHRA, CDR2 YSYEKL. Germline trimming cut 1 base from V and 4 bases from J; bases unmatched to any gene: 1. The CDR3 loop spans 14 amino acids. CDR3 amino acids: CASSQALAGYEQYF. The CDR3 DNA follows: TGCGCCAGCAGCCAAGCACTAGCGGGATACGAGCAGTACTTC.

The rearrangement links TRBV9 to TRBJ2-1; 13 positions match TRBD2. The length of the CDR3 is 15 residues. Germline V gene lookup returns CDR1 SGDLS and CDR2 YYNGEE. The V segment lost 4 bases and the J segment 9 bases; nucleotides outside the gene matches: 7. In DNA, the CDR3 is TGTGCCAGCAGCCCCGGGACTAGCGGGACCACTGAGCAGTTCTTC. Translating gives CASSPGTSGTTEQFF.

The V call is TRBV19, the J call TRBJ2-1; 7 bases align to TRBD1. Trimming cost V 7 bases and J 5 bases; bases outside gene matches: 8. There are 14 residues in the CDR3. Germline CDR1 LNHDA, CDR2 SQIVND (reference sequence). The chain's CDR3 is CASKFGTANNEQFF. The CDR3 coding sequence is TGTGCCAGTAAGTTTGGGACAGCTAACAATGAGCAGTTCTTC.

The chain combines TRBV27 with TRBJ2-1, with a tentative D call TRBD1 (6 bases). The length of the CDR3 is 14 residues. Per the germline V gene, CDR1 is MNHEY and CDR2 is SMNVEV (reference sequence). The V end was cut by 1 base, the J end by 7 bases, with 11 bases between. The CDR3 DNA follows: TGTGCCAGCAGTTTATACGGCAGGGGAAATGAGCAGTTCTTC. It translates to CASSLYGRGNEQFF.

The V and J genes are TRBV6-5 and TRBJ2-3, with 8 positions matching TRBD2. Germline V lookup: CDR1 MNHEY, CDR2 SVGAGI. The CDR3 runs to 15 residues. V shed 7 bases, J shed 0 bases, and the junction held 6 bases outside the gene matches. CDR3 nucleotide sequence: TGTGCCAGCAAAGTAGCGGGGCGTAGCACAGATACGCAGTATTTT. Translation: CASKVAGRSTDTQYF.